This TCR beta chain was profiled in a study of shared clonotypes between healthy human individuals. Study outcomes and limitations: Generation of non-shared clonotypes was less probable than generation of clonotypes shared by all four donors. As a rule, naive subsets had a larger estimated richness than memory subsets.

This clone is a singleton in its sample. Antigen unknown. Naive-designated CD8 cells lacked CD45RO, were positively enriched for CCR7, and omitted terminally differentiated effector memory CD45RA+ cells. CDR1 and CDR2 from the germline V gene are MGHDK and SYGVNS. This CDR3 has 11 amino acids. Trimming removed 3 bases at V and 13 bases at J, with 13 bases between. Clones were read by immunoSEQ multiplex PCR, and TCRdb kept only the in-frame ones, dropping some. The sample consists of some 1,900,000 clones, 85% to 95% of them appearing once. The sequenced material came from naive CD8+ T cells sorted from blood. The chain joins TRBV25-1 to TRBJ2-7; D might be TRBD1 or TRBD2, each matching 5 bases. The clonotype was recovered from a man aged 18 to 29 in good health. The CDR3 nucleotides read TGTGCCAGCAGTGAGGGGGTAGCACTTTACTTC. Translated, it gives CASSEGVALYF.